Listed below are T cell receptor beta chains from one sample, sequenced in a study of siplizumab effects on memory and regulatory T cells. The method was immunoSEQ multiplex PCR; TCRdb's version includes in-frame clones alone and lacks a portion of them. This table has tens of thousands of clones, 96% appearing once. Sequenced sample: naive CD8+ T cells sorted from blood. The receptors originated from a human donor in good health. The CDR3 runs from the conserved cysteine through the conserved F or W. Each record gives: clone size, J gene, V gene, D gene, CDR3 length, CDR3 protein, CDR3 DNA. D genes are given only for firm matches. Clone sizes are given selectively: once, few, many, or a class where the clone is expanded.

size: NA
J: TRBJ2-1
V: TRBV10-2
D: TRBD2
length: 15
CDR3: CASSRGGGSYNEQFF
DNA: TGCGCCAGCAGCCGCGGGGGAGGCTCCTACAATGAGCAGTTCTTC

size: NA
J: TRBJ2-7
V: TRBV7-3
D: NA
length: 16
CDR3: CASSLDEVGPTYEQYF
DNA: TGTGCCAGCAGCTTAGATGAGGTGGGGCCTACCTACGAGCAGTACTTC

size: NA
J: TRBJ2-1
V: TRBV9
D: TRBD2
length: 13
CDR3: CASSVGSGNEQFF
DNA: TGTGCCAGCAGCGTAGGTAGCGGGAATGAGCAGTTCTTC

size: once
J: TRBJ1-5
V: TRBV12-5
D: NA
length: 15
CDR3: CASGLMQGSVQPQHF
DNA: TGTGCTAGTGGTTTGATGCAGGGATCGGTTCAGCCCCAGCATTTT

size: NA
J: TRBJ1-2
V: TRBV6-5
D: NA
length: 15
CDR3: CASSYSTLANYGYTF
DNA: TGTGCCAGCAGTTACTCGACCTTAGCAAACTATGGCTACACCTTC

size: NA
J: TRBJ2-3
V: TRBV9
D: TRBD1
length: 15
CDR3: CASSSGGGGTDTQYF
DNA: TGTGCCAGCAGCTCAGGGGGCGGCGGCACAGATACGCAGTATTTT

size: NA
J: TRBJ2-1
V: TRBV27
D: NA
length: 14
CDR3: CASSLMAMYNEQFF
DNA: TGTGCCAGCAGTTTAATGGCGATGTACAATGAGCAGTTCTTC

size: NA
J: TRBJ2-1
V: TRBV2
D: NA
length: 16
CDR3: CASSEWTVTGGNEQFF
DNA: TGTGCCAGCAGTGAGTGGACGGTTACCGGTGGCAATGAGCAGTTCTTC

size: NA
J: TRBJ2-3
V: TRBV4-1
D: NA
length: 13
CDR3: CASSPLGADTQYF
DNA: TGCGCCAGCAGCCCCTTGGGCGCAGATACGCAGTATTTT

size: NA
J: TRBJ1-6
V: TRBV6-4
D: TRBD1
length: 14
CDR3: CASSWTGANSPLHF
DNA: TGTGCCAGCAGTTGGACAGGCGCTAATTCACCCCTCCACTTT

size: once
J: TRBJ2-7
V: TRBV10-3
D: TRBD1
length: 13
CDR3: CAIGQESSYEQYF
DNA: TGTGCCATTGGACAGGAAAGCTCCTACGAGCAGTACTTC

size: NA
J: TRBJ2-7
V: TRBV4-3
D: TRBD2
length: 17
CDR3: CASSQDQVAGVGYEQYF
DNA: TGCGCCAGCAGCCAAGATCAGGTAGCGGGGGTAGGGTACGAGCAGTACTTC

size: once
J: TRBJ1-5
V: TRBV19
D: NA
length: 17
CDR3: CASSIGGPTEGNQPQHF
DNA: TGTGCCAGTAGTATAGGGGGTCCGACCGAAGGCAATCAGCCCCAGCATTTT

size: NA
J: TRBJ2-1
V: TRBV27
D: TRBD1
length: 16
CDR3: CASSLSPPQQGNEQFF
DNA: TGTGCCAGCAGTTTATCGCCCCCACAACAGGGGAATGAGCAGTTCTTC

size: NA
J: TRBJ2-3
V: TRBV7-2
D: TRBD2
length: 15
CDR3: CASSPGTSSLDTQYF
DNA: TGTGCCAGCAGTCCCGGGACTAGCAGTTTAGATACGCAGTATTTT

size: NA
J: TRBJ2-5
V: TRBV11-3
D: NA
length: 13
CDR3: CASSFGWGETQYF
DNA: TGTGCCAGCAGCTTTGGGTGGGGGGAGACCCAGTACTTC

size: NA
J: TRBJ1-3
V: TRBV6-6
D: NA
length: 16
CDR3: CASSYSEVLSGNTIYF
DNA: TGTGCCAGCAGTTACTCGGAGGTACTCTCTGGAAACACCATATATTTT

size: NA
J: TRBJ1-1
V: TRBV30
D: NA
length: 13
CDR3: CAWSLGDRTEAFF
DNA: TGTGCCTGGAGTTTGGGGGATCGCACTGAAGCTTTCTTT

size: NA
J: TRBJ1-2
V: TRBV28
D: NA
length: 15
CDR3: CASTVSRAGAGGYTF
DNA: TGTGCCAGCACCGTTAGCCGGGCAGGGGCGGGTGGCTACACCTTC

size: NA
J: TRBJ2-3
V: TRBV5-1
D: NA
length: 16
CDR3: CASSLVAGAPGNTQYF
DNA: TGCGCCAGCAGCTTGGTCGCGGGGGCCCCTGGAAATACGCAGTATTTT

size: NA
J: TRBJ2-7
V: TRBV7-8
D: NA
length: 14
CDR3: CASSLFGPSYEQYF
DNA: TGTGCCAGCAGCTTATTCGGACCTTCCTACGAGCAGTACTTC

size: NA
J: TRBJ1-1
V: TRBV10-3
D: NA
length: 14
CDR3: CAIGATDRNTEAFF
DNA: TGTGCCATCGGGGCTACGGATCGGAACACTGAAGCTTTCTTT

size: once
J: TRBJ2-5
V: TRBV13
D: TRBD2
length: 14
CDR3: CASSSWTSQETQYF
DNA: TGTGCCAGCAGCTCTTGGACTAGCCAAGAGACCCAGTACTTC